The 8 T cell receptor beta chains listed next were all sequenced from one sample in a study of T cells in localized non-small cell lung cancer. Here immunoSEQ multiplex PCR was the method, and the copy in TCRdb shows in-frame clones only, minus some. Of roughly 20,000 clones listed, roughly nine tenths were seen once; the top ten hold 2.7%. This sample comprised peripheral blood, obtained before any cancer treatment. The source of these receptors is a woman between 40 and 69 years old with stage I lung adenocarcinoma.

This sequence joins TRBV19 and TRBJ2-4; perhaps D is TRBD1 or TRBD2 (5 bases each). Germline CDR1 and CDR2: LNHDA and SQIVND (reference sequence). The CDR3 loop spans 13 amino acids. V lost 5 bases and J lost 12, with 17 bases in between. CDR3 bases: TGTGCCAGTAGTTGGGGGACGGGATACAATCAGTACTTC. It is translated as CASSWGTGYNQYF. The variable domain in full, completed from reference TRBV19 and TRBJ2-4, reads DGGITQSPKYLFRKEGQNVTLSCEQNLNHDAMYWYRQDPGQGLRLIYYSQIVNDFQKGDIAEGYSVSREKKESFPLTVTSAQKNPTAFYLCASSWGTGYNQYFGAGTRLSVL.

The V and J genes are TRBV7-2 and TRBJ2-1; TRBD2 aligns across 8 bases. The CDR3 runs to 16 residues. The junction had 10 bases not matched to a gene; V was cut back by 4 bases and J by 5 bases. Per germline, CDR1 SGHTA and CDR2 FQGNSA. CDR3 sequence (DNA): TGTGCCAGCAGCTCGGGAGGGACGGACTTCGACAATGAGCAGTTCTTC. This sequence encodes CASSSGGTDFDNEQFF.

The CDR3 spells CASSAPQGAGYTEAFF. The DNA for the CDR3 is TGTGCCAGCAGCGCCCCACAGGGGGCGGGTTACACTGAAGCTTTCTTT. This sequence joins TRBV9 and TRBJ1-1, with 9 nucleotides matching TRBD1. CDR3 length: 16 residues. J was trimmed by 3 bases and V by 3 bases; bases with no gene match: 9. Looked up from germline, CDR1 is SGDLS and CDR2 is YYNGEE.

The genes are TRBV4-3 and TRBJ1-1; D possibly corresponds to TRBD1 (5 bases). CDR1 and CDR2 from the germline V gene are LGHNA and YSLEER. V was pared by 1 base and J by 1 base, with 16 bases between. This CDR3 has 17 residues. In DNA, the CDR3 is TGCGCCAGCAGCCAAGGCAGGGTATCGGGGAGGAACACTGAAGCTTTCTTT. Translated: CASSQGRVSGRNTEAFF.

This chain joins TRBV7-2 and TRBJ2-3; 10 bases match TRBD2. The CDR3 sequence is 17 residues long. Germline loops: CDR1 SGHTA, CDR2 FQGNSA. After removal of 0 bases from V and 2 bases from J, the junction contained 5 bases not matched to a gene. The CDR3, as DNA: TGTGCCAGCAGCTTAGCGTGGACTAGCGGCCACACAGATACGCAGTATTTT. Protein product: CASSLAWTSGHTDTQYF. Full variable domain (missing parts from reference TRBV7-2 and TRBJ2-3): GAGVSQSPSNKVTEKGKDVELRCDPISGHTALYWYRQSLGQGLEFLIYFQGNSAPDKSGLPSDRFSAERTGGSVSTLTIQRTQQEDSAVYLCASSLAWTSGHTDTQYFGPGTRLTVL.

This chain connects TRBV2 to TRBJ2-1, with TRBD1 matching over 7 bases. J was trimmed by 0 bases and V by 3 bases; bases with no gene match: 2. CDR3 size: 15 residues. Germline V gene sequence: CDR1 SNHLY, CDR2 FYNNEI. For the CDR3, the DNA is TGTGCCAGCAGTGACCGGGACAGCTCCTACAATGAGCAGTTCTTC. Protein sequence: CASSDRDSSYNEQFF.

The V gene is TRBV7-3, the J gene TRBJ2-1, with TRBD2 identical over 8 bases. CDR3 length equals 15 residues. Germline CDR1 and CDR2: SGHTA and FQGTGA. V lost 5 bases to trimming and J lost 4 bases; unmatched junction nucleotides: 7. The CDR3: CASSPSSGGYNEQFF. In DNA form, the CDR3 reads TGTGCCAGCAGCCCCTCCAGCGGGGGATACAATGAGCAGTTCTTC.

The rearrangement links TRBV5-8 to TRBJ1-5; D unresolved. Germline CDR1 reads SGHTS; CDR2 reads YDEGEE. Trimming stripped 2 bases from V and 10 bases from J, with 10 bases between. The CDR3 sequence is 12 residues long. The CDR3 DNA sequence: TGTGCCAGCAGCTTAATTAATTCACCCCAGCATTTT. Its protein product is CASSLINSPQHF.